One and the same sample provided the 26 T cell receptor beta chains below, sequenced in a study of vaccination effects on CD4 cells after COVID-19. This table comes from immunoSEQ multiplex PCR, and its TCRdb copy is limited to in-frame clones, with some not included. The sample records approximately 20,000 clones, 70% to 75% being singletons. Their cognate antigens are unknown. Within the ViraFEST assay, antigen-specific CD4+ T cells underwent expansion with viral peptide pools prior to sequencing. Isolation of CD4+ T cells took place after around 10 days of culture. Infection dated between March and December 2020, before the Alpha, Beta and Delta variants reached the United States. The source material was CD4+ T cells from PBMCs cultured with SARS-CoV-2 spike peptides, sampled before COVID-19 vaccination. These receptors were taken from a human donor who had a prior SARS-CoV-2 infection.

This clone has more than one count but fewer than ten. The chain is built from TRBV5-1 and TRBJ1-2, with 10 bases aligning to TRBD1. With V trimmed by 2 bases and J by 6 bases, 4 bases remained unmatched. Per the germline V gene, CDR1 is SGHRS and CDR2 is YFSETQ. The CDR3 covers 14 residues. CDR3 nucleotides: TGCGCCAGCAGCTTCCGGGACAGGGGTGATGGCTACACCTTC. Its translation: CASSFRDRGDGYTF.

The chain joins TRBV7-9 to TRBJ2-3; weak D call: TRBD2 (5 bases). The CDR3 covers 14 residues. V was pared by 4 bases and J by 6 bases, with 14 bases between. Germline CDR1 and CDR2: SEHNR and FQNEAQ (reference sequence). The CDR3 nucleotides read TGTGCCAGCAGCTCGGACTTTAGCCAGGATACGCAGTATTTT. This gives the protein CASSSDFSQDTQYF.

The chain joins TRBV3-1 (or the pseudogene TRBV3-2) to TRBJ1-3; D is ambiguous. The CDR3 spans 12 residues. Germline assignment: CDR1 LGHDT and CDR2 YNNKEL (reference sequence). The V end was cut by 1 base, the J end by 8 bases, with 6 bases between. The DNA of the CDR3 is TGTGCCAGCAGCCAAGGAGAATACACCATATATTTT. Protein product: CASSQGEYTIYF.

The genes are TRBV21-1 and TRBJ1-5; no check of the table's D call, TRBD1, against the DNA was made. TRBV21-1 is listed as a pseudogene. CDR3 size: 16 residues. CDR3 in amino acids: CASSKQARDGNQPQHF. The CDR3 DNA reads as TGTGCCAGCAGCAAACAGGCCAGGGATGGCAATCAGCCCCAGCATTTT.

This sequence joins TRBV18 and TRBJ2-5; unclear D gene. Germline assignment: CDR1 KGHSH and CDR2 LQKENI. The CDR3 length is 13 residues. The V and J ends lost 0 bases and 1 base respectively, with 3 bases between them. In DNA, the CDR3 is TGTGCCAGCTCACCACCGGCCCAAGAGACCCAGTACTTC. As protein: CASSPPAQETQYF.

The chain has TRBV12-3 or TRBV12-4 and TRBJ2-6; D unresolved. V lost 3 bases, J lost 1 base, and 1 base lay in between. The CDR3 contains 13 residues. The CDR3 DNA sequence: TGTGCCAGCAGTTTGTCTGGGGCCAACGTCCTGACTTTC. Encoded protein: CASSLSGANVLTF.

The chain employs TRBV18 and TRBJ2-3; unclear D gene. V lost 3 bases and J 1 base, leaving 11 bases between the germline ends. The germline V gene has CDR1 KGHSH and CDR2 LQKENI. This CDR3 contains 15 residues. The CDR3 spells CASSPFPTGTDTQYF. The CDR3 DNA follows: TGTGCCAGCTCACCCTTCCCCACCGGCACAGATACGCAGTATTTT. The full variable domain, with the rest looked up from reference TRBV18 and TRBJ2-3, is NAGVMQNPRHLVRRRGQEARLRCSPMKGHSHVYWYRQLPEEGLKFMVYLQKENIIDESGMPKERFSAEFPKEGPSILRIQQVVRGDSAAYFCASSPFPTGTDTQYFGPGTRLTVL.

There are a few counts of this clone. The rearrangement uses TRBV2 and TRBJ1-1; D remains ambiguous. Trimming removed 7 bases at V and 7 bases at J, with 13 bases between. Germline CDR1 and CDR2: SNHLY and FYNNEI. The CDR3 is 12 amino acids. The CDR3 DNA reads as TGTGCCAGCAACTACGGAAACCTTGAAGCTTTCTTT. As protein: CASNYGNLEAFF.

Points on this clone: This CDR3 is also generated by other DNA sequences in the sample. V usage is TRBV9 and J usage is TRBJ1-5; D gene uncertain. The CDR3 is 15 residues long. CDR1 is SGDLS, CDR2 YYNGEE, per germline. V was clipped by 5 bases and J by 2 bases, with 14 bases between them. The CDR3 loop reads CASSTGGYGNQPQHF. DNA for the CDR3: TGTGCCAGCAGTACCGGAGGATATGGCAATCAGCCCCAGCATTTT.

V and J are TRBV24-1 and TRBJ2-1, with D unresolved. CDR1 and CDR2 (germline): KGHDR, SFDVKD. This CDR3 is 11 amino acids long. V was trimmed by 7 bases and J by 3 bases, leaving 3 bases between them. Written as DNA, the CDR3 is TGTGCCACCAGCAGCTACAATGAGCAGTTCTTC. Amino acids: CATSSYNEQFF.

This sequence joins TRBV4-2 and TRBJ2-3; 12 positions agree with TRBD2. CDR3 length: 15 amino acids. Germline V lookup: CDR1 LGHNA, CDR2 YNFKEQ. The ends lost 8 bases at V and 6 bases at J; junction bases unmatched: 9. CDR3 protein: CASGSSGGAGDTQYF. DNA of the CDR3: TGTGCCAGCGGGTCTAGCGGGGGGGCTGGGGATACGCAGTATTTT.

The chain links TRBV14 to TRBJ2-4; D is possibly TRBD2 (5 bases). The V end lost 1 base, the J end lost 1 base, and 11 bases lay between the germline ends. The CDR3 covers 16 residues. CDR1 and CDR2 (germline): SGHDN, FVKESK. The CDR3 nucleotides are TGTGCCAGCAGCCAAGGAGAGGGCTGGGCCAAAAACATTCAGTACTTC. Translation gives CASSQGEGWAKNIQYF.

The chain recombines TRBV6-1 with TRBJ1-6; D unclear. The V end was cut by 0 bases, the J end by 2 bases, with 11 bases between. Per germline, CDR1 MNHNS and CDR2 SASEGT. The CDR3 sequence is 17 residues long. The CDR3 spells CASSEAVGSTYNSPLHF. The CDR3 DNA is TGTGCCAGCAGTGAAGCGGTGGGATCCACCTATAATTCACCCCTCCACTTT.

The chain uses TRBV29-1 and TRBJ2-3, with D maybe TRBD1 (5 bases). The CDR3 length is 13 residues. Looked up from germline, CDR1 is SQVTM and CDR2 is ANQGSEA. V lost 7 bases to trimming and J lost 5 bases, with 16 bases between them. CDR3 protein: CSAGGGAGDTQYF. CDR3 DNA: TGCAGCGCAGGTGGTGGGGCTGGAGATACGCAGTATTTT.

Here the CDR3 reads CASSHLDKTYGYTF. In DNA, the CDR3 is TGTGCCAGCAGCCACTTGGATAAAACCTATGGCTACACCTTC. This sequence joins TRBV4-2 and TRBJ1-2; D is unclear. The CDR3 contains 14 residues. V was shortened by 3 bases and J by 4 bases, with 12 bases between the two germline ends. Per germline, CDR1 LGHNA and CDR2 YNFKEQ.

This clone was counted between two and nine times. V and J are TRBV7-3 and TRBJ1-1, with D uncertain. The CDR3 sequence is 13 residues long. Germline CDR1 and CDR2: SGHTA and FQGTGA. Trimming left V 5 bases short and J 3 bases short, with 10 bases between. The DNA of the CDR3 is TGTGCCAGCAGCCAGCAGCAGGACACTGAAGCTTTCTTT. It encodes CASSQQQDTEAFF.

The table lists this clone with a few counts. The V gene is TRBV7-9, the J gene TRBJ2-5; D gene uncertain. Trimming removed 4 bases from V and 1 base from J, with 7 bases in between. Germline V gene data show CDR1 as SEHNR and CDR2 as FQNEAQ (reference sequence). The CDR3 totals 13 residues. CDR3 in amino acids: CASSSSGQETQYF. CDR3 bases: TGTGCCAGCAGCTCTTCGGGCCAAGAGACCCAGTACTTC.

The chain links TRBV5-1 to TRBJ1-6; 7 nucleotides align to TRBD1. The CDR3 covers 14 residues. Germline CDR1 is SGHRS and CDR2 is YFSETQ. V shed 4 bases, J shed 5 bases, and the junction held 3 bases outside the gene matches. Here the CDR3 reads CASSPDRDNSPLHF. The CDR3 coding sequence is TGCGCCAGCAGCCCAGACAGGGATAATTCACCCCTCCACTTT.

A few counts support this clone. The V call is TRBV12-5, the J call TRBJ1-5, with 7 bases that match TRBD1. The V gene's germline CDR1 is LGHNT and CDR2 FRNRAP. V gave up 9 bases and J gave up 2 bases; unmatched junction bases: 4. This CDR3 contains 13 residues. CDR3 residues: CASAGTGNQPQHF. In nucleotides, the CDR3 is TGTGCTAGCGCCGGGACAGGCAATCAGCCCCAGCATTTT.

The chain is built from TRBV9 and TRBJ1-3; 8 bases match TRBD1. This CDR3 comprises 15 residues. CDR1 is SGDLS, CDR2 YYNGEE, per germline. V shed 3 bases, J shed 4 bases, and the junction held 6 bases outside the gene matches. The CDR3 DNA follows: TGTGCCAGCAGCGCAGGGGGCGCGCAGGGAAACACCATATATTTT. Translation: CASSAGGAQGNTIYF.

This clone has more than one count but fewer than ten. This chain connects TRBV11-2 to TRBJ2-3, with D tentatively TRBD1 or TRBD2 (6 bases each). The ends were cut back, 0 bases at V and 2 bases at J, with 18 bases in the middle. The CDR3 has 18 residues. Looked up from germline, CDR1 is SGHAT and CDR2 is FQNNGV. CDR3 residues: CASSLEGRGGWDTDTQYF. The CDR3 nucleotides are TGTGCCAGCAGCTTAGAGGGCAGGGGAGGTTGGGACACAGATACGCAGTATTTT. The full variable domain, completed using reference TRBV11-2 and TRBJ2-3, is EAGVAQSPRYKIIEKRQSVAFWCNPISGHATLYWYQQILGQGPKLLIQFQNNGVVDDSQLPKDRFSAERLKGVDSTLKIQPAKLEDSAVYLCASSLEGRGGWDTDTQYFGPGTRLTVL.

The chain links TRBV18 to TRBJ2-3, with TRBD2 matching over 13 bases. The CDR3 extends over 17 amino acids. CDR1 is KGHSH, CDR2 LQKENI, per germline. After removal of 1 base from V and 2 bases from J, the junction contained 3 bases not matched to a gene. The DNA of the CDR3 is TGTGCCAGCTCACCACGAACTAGCGGGAGGGCCACAGATACGCAGTATTTT. Translating gives CASSPRTSGRATDTQYF.

V usage is TRBV19 and J usage is TRBJ2-3, with TRBD1 matching over 7 bases. The CDR3 runs 16 residues. With V trimmed by 5 bases and J by 2 bases, 10 bases remained unmatched. Germline CDR1 reads LNHDA; CDR2 reads SQIVND (reference sequence). CDR3 nucleotides: TGTGCCAGTAGTTTAAGGGGGCTCGTTTTCACAGATACGCAGTATTTT. Translation gives CASSLRGLVFTDTQYF.

The genes are TRBV4-2 and TRBJ1-4; the D gene is possibly TRBD1 (6 bases). Germline CDR1 reads LGHNA; CDR2 reads YNFKEQ. The CDR3 is made up of 19 amino acids. The ends were cut back, 4 bases at V and 14 bases at J, with 35 bases in the middle. The chain's CDR3 is CASSPEGIWGLRGEKSLFF. The CDR3 DNA reads as TGTGCCAGCAGCCCTGAGGGCATCTGGGGGCTGAGAGGGGAGAAAAGCCTGTTTTTT.

This rearrangement joins TRBV7-9 to TRBJ1-2; D is uncertain. CDR1 and CDR2 (germline): SEHNR, FQNEAQ (reference sequence). The CDR3 runs to 15 residues. Trimming took 2 bases from V and 0 from J, leaving 10 bases between them. CDR3 residues: CASSLFGGTNYGYTF. CDR3 nucleotide sequence: TGTGCCAGCAGCTTATTTGGCGGTACTAACTATGGCTACACCTTC.

The gene calls are TRBV10-3 and TRBJ1-4; D gene uncertain. The germline V gene encodes CDR1 ENHRY and CDR2 SYGVKD. V was pared by 2 bases and J by 8 bases, with 18 bases between. This CDR3 is built from 16 residues. As DNA, the CDR3 is TGTGCCATCAGTGAGGCCCGAGTGGGGTCCGGGGAAAAACTGTTTTTT. This sequence encodes CAISEARVGSGEKLFF.